This record covers a single TCR beta chain. Its specificity is not known. The entry originates in a study of blood T cells in healthy people across ages. Overall study findings and caveats: Age brought a roughly linear fall in TCR beta diversity measured per million T cells.

The use of a sample-barcoded 5' primer and a J-beta primer mix characterized a second PCR of roughly 6 to 11 cycles. TCRdb re-called the 5' RACE reads with MiXCR, one entry per CDR3 protein. This sample has about 730,000 distinct CDR3 sequences, with 43% found just once. Each donor's blood draw was around 9.2 milliliters of peripheral blood. Between the trimmed V and J ends, which lost 5 bases and 5 bases, there was a span of 14 bases. The germline V gene has CDR1 SGHTA and CDR2 FQGNSA. CDR3 length: 14 residues. Sample: blood. The chain joins TRBV7-2 to TRBJ2-3; D unresolved. The clonotype comes from a woman aged 55-69 years in good health. The CDR3 bases are TGTGCCAGCAGCACGGACGGTGCACAAGATACGCAGTATTTT. Its translation: CASSTDGAQDTQYF.